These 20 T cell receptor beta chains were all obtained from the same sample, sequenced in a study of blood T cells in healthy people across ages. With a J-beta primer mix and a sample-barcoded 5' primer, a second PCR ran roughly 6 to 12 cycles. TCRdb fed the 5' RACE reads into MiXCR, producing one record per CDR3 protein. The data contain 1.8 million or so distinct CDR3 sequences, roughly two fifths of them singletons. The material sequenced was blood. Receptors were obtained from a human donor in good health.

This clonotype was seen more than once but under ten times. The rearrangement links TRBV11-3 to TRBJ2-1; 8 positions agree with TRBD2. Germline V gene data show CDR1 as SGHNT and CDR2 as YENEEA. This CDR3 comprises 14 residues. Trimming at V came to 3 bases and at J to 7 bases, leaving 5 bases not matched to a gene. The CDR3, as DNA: TGTGCCAGCAGCTTCCGGGGGGGGTGGAATGAGCAGTTCTTC. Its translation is CASSFRGGWNEQFF.

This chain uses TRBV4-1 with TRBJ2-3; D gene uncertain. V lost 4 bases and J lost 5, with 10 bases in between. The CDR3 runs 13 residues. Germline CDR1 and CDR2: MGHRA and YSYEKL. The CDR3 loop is CASSPYSVDTQYF. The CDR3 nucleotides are TGCGCCAGCAGCCCCTACTCGGTAGATACGCAGTATTTT.

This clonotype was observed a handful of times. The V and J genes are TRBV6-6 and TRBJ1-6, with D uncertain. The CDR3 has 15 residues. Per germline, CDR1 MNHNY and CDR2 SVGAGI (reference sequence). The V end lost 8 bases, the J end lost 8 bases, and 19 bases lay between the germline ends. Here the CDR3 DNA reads TGTGCCAGCTCCCAAATCTTGACCCCGGATTCACCCCTCCACTTT. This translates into CASSQILTPDSPLHF.

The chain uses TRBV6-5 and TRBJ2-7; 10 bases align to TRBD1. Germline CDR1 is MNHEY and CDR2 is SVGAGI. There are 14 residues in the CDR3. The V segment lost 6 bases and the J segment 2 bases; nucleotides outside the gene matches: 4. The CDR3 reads CASRTGGLPYEQYF. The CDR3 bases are TGTGCCAGCAGGACAGGGGGCCTACCCTACGAGCAGTACTTC.

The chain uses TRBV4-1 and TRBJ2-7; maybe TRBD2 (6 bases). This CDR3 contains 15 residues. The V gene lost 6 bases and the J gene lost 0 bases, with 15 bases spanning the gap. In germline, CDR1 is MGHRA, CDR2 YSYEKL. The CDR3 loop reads CASSGWAGSSYEQYF. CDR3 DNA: TGCGCCAGCAGTGGTTGGGCGGGGAGCTCCTACGAGCAGTACTTC.

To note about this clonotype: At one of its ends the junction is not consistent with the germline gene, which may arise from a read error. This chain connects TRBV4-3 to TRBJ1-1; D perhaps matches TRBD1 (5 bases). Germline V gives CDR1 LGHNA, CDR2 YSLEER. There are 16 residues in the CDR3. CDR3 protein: CASNQDGAVRNTEAFF. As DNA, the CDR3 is TGCGCCAGCAACCAAGATGGGGCAGTGAGGAACACTGAAGCTTTCTTT.

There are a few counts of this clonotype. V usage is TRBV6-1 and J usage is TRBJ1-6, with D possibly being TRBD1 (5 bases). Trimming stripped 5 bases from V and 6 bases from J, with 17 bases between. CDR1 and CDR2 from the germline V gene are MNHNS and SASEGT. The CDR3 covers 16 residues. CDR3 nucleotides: TGTGCCAGCAGTCCCCAAGTGGGGGGATCTAATTCACCCCTCCACTTT. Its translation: CASSPQVGGSNSPLHF.

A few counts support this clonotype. CDR3 nucleotides: TGCGCCAGCAGCGAGGCCCCGGGGGCCGATGAGCAGTTCTTC. This codes for CASSEAPGADEQFF. This chain uses TRBV5-1 with TRBJ2-1; D is possibly TRBD1 or TRBD2 (6 bases each). Germline V gene data show CDR1 as SGHRS and CDR2 as YFSETQ. V was pared by 4 bases and J by 8 bases, with 16 bases between. This CDR3 contains 14 residues.

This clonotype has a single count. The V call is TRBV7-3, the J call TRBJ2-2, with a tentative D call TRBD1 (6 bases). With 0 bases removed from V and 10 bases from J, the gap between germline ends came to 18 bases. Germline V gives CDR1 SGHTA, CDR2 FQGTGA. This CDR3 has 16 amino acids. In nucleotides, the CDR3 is TGTGCCAGCAGCTTAACGGGACACACAAACCTGGCGGAGCTGTTTTTT. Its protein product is CASSLTGHTNLAELFF.

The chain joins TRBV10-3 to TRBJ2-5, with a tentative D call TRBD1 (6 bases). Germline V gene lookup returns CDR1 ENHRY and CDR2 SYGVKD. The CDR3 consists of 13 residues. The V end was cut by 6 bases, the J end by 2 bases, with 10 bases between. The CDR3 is CAISIGQQETQYF. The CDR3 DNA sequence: TGTGCCATCAGCATCGGACAGCAAGAGACCCAGTACTTC.

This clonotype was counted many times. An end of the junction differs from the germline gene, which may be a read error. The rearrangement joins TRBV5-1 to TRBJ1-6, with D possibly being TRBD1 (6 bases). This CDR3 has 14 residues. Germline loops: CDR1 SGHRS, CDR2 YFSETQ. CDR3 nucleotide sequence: TGTGCCAGCAGTTTGGGACAAGGTGATTCACCCCTCCACTTT. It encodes CASSLGQGDSPLHF.

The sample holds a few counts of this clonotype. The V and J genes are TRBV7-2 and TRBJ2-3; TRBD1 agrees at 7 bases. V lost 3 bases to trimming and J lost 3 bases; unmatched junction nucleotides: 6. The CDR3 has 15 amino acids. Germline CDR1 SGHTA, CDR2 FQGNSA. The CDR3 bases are TGTGCCAGCAGCTTTAGCCCGGACAGGACAGATACGCAGTATTTT. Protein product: CASSFSPDRTDTQYF.

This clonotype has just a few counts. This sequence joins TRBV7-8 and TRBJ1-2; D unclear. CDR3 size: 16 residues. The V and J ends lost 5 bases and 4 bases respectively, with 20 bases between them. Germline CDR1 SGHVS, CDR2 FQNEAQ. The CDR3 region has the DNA TGTGCCAGCAGCACCACTCGATGGGCATTGGGCTATGGCTACACCTTC. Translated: CASSTTRWALGYGYTF.

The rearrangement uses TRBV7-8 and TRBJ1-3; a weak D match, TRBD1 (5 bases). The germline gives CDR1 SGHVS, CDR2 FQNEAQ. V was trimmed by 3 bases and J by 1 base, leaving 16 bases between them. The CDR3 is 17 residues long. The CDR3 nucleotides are TGTGCCAGCAGCTTCCGGGACCTTTTAATATCTGGAAACACCATATATTTT. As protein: CASSFRDLLISGNTIYF.

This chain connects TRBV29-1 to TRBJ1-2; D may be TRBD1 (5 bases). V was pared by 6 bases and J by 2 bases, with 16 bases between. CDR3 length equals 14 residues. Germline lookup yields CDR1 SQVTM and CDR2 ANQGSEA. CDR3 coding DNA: TGCAGCGTCCCAACGGGGGAATCCAACTATGGCTACACCTTC. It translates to CSVPTGESNYGYTF.

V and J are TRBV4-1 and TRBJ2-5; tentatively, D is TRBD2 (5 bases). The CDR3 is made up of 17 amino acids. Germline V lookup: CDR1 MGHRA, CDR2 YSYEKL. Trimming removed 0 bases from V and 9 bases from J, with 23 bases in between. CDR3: CASSQDTWSGAALSQYF. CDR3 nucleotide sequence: TGCGCCAGCAGCCAAGATACATGGAGCGGCGCCGCCTTGTCCCAGTACTTC.

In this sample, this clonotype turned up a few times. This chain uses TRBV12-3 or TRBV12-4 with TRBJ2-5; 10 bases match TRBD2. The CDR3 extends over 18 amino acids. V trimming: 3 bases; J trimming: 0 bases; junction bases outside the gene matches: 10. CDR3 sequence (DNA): TGTGCCAGCAGTTTTAGGACTAGCGGCATCCAGTACCAAGAGACCCAGTACTTC. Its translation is CASSFRTSGIQYQETQYF.

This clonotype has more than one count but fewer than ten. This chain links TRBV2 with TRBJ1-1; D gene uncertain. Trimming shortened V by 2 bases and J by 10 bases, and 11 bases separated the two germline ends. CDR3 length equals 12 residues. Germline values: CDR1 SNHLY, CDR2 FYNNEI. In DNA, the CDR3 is TGTGCCAGCAGTGAATCGCGCGTCGCAGCTTTCTTT. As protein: CASSESRVAAFF.

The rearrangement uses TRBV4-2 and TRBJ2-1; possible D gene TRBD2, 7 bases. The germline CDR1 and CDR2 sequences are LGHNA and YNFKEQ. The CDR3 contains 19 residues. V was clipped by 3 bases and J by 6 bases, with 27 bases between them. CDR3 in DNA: TGTGCCAGCAGCCAGGGATTTATAGAGGGCGGGGGCCCAAGCAATGAGCAGTTCTTC. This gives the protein CASSQGFIEGGGPSNEQFF.

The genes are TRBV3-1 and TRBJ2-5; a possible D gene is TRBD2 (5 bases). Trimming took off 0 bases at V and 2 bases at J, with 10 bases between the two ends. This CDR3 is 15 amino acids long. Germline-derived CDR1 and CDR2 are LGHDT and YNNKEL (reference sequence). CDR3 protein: CASSQDTGNQETQYF. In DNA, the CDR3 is TGTGCCAGCAGCCAAGATACGGGAAATCAAGAGACCCAGTACTTC.